This TCR beta chain was identified in a study of T cells in Graves' hyperthyroidism and ophthalmopathy. The CDR3 regions of TCR beta were amplified from RNA transcripts. The HTBI primer set was used in a first-round RT-PCR of the TCR CDR3. Via MiXCR, TCRdb re-called the multiplex PCR reads, giving one row per CDR3 protein. The sample gives hundreds of thousands of distinct CDR3 sequences, roughly 24% of which show up once; over 9% is in the top ten. This clonotype has at least ten counts. The antigen remains unidentified. Study-level findings and limits: Before onset, by a median of about seven months, the model predicted ophthalmopathy.

The sequence derives from a woman aged 25 to 39 with Graves' ophthalmopathy. The specimen was blood.

The chain's CDR3 is CASSTDRAGFGYTF. CDR3 coding DNA: TGTGCCAGCAGCACGGACAGGGCGGGCTTTGGCTACACCTTC. The genes are TRBV7-2 and TRBJ1-2; 8 bases align to TRBD1. V was pared by 5 bases and J by 7 bases, with 9 bases of the junction left unmatched. Germline lookup yields CDR1 SGHTA and CDR2 FQGNSA. The CDR3 sequence is 14 residues long.